This entry lists 28 T cell receptor beta chains sequenced from one sample in a study of blood T cell repertoires in COVID-19. Repertoires were generated with immunoSEQ multiplex PCR, while TCRdb's copy carries only in-frame clones and drops some. The profile covers 100,000 to 110,000 clones, with roughly 79% appearing a single time and approximately 30% taken by the ten largest. The sequencing sample was made of peripheral blood. These receptors originate from a man between 65 and 80 years old with active or convalescent COVID-19.

The chain links TRBV4-1 to TRBJ2-2, with TRBD2 matching 8 bases. CDR3 length equals 18 residues. The junction had 7 bases not matched to a gene; V was cut back by 0 bases and J by 1 base. CDR1 MGHRA and CDR2 YSYEKL come from the germline V gene. For the CDR3, the DNA is TGCGCCAGCAGCCAAGAGAGTAGCGGGGACCGGAACACCGGGGAGCTGTTTTTT. The encoded protein is CASSQESSGDRNTGELFF.

This clone was recorded a few times. V usage is TRBV28 and J usage is TRBJ1-5; D is unclear. V was trimmed by 2 bases and J by 7 bases, leaving 12 bases between them. The CDR3 has 14 residues. CDR1 and CDR2 from the germline V gene are MDHEN and SYDVKM. CDR3 DNA: TGTGCCAGCAGTTTAAGGCAGGTAATACAGCCCCAGCATTTT. Its protein product is CASSLRQVIQPQHF. The complete variable domain, with remaining parts taken from reference TRBV28 and TRBJ1-5, reads DVKVTQSSRYLVKRTGEKVFLECVQDMDHENMFWYRQDPGLGLRLIYFSYDVKMKEKGDIPEGYSVSREKKERFSLILESASTNQTSMYLCASSLRQVIQPQHFGDGTRLSIL.

The chain joins TRBV6-2 or TRBV6-3 to TRBJ1-5; no clear D. Germline V gene lookup returns CDR1 MNHEY and CDR2 SVGEGT. Between the trimmed V and J ends, which lost 1 base and 4 bases, there was a span of 20 bases. The CDR3 sequence is 18 residues long. CDR3 amino acids: CASSYYGAEVVSNQPQHF. In DNA form, the CDR3 reads TGTGCCAGCAGTTACTACGGAGCGGAAGTTGTTTCTAATCAGCCCCAGCATTTT.

This clone appeared once. The chain links TRBV7-2 to TRBJ2-7; D is possibly TRBD2 (6 bases). This CDR3 contains 16 residues. Germline CDR1 is SGHTA and CDR2 is FQGNSA. V lost 6 bases to trimming and J lost 0 bases, with 18 bases between them. The CDR3 protein is CASSRVGGSSSYEQYF. Written as DNA, the CDR3 is TGTGCCAGCAGTCGTGTTGGAGGGTCTTCCTCCTACGAGCAGTACTTC.

The chain uses TRBV5-1 and TRBJ1-5, with D perhaps TRBD1 (5 bases). The length of the CDR3 is 15 residues. Germline CDR1 and CDR2: SGHRS and YFSETQ. The ends were cut back, 0 bases at V and 3 bases at J, with 10 bases in the middle. This CDR3 reads CASSLGQLNNQPQHF. The CDR3 coding sequence is TGCGCCAGCAGCTTGGGACAGTTAAACAATCAGCCCCAGCATTTT. Full variable domain (remainder filled in from reference TRBV5-1 and TRBJ1-5): KAGVTQTPRYLIKTRGQQVTLSCSPISGHRSVSWYQQTPGQGLQFLFEYFSETQRNKGNFPGRFSGRQFSNSRSEMNVSTLELGDSALYLCASSLGQLNNQPQHFGDGTRLSIL.

The chain uses TRBV5-1 and TRBJ1-6; 7 positions agree with TRBD1. Unmatched junction bases numbered 2, after V lost 0 bases and J lost 5 bases. Germline V gives CDR1 SGHRS, CDR2 YFSETQ. CDR3 length equals 15 residues. The CDR3 spells CASSLAGTDNSPLHF. Written as DNA, the CDR3 is TGCGCCAGCAGCTTGGCCGGGACAGATAATTCACCCCTCCACTTT.

This clone came up a few times. J is TRBJ2-2 and V is TRBV3-1 (or the pseudogene TRBV3-2), with D possibly being TRBD2 (5 bases). The V gene's germline CDR1 is LGHDT and CDR2 YNNKEL (reference sequence). This CDR3 is 14 amino acids long. V shed 4 bases and J shed 3 bases, with 9 bases lying between them. CDR3 sequence: CASSRSGYTGELFF. The CDR3 DNA sequence: TGTGCCAGCAGCCGGAGCGGTTACACCGGGGAGCTGTTTTTT.

V and J are TRBV12-3 or TRBV12-4 and TRBJ2-3; 8 bases agree with TRBD1. This CDR3 is built from 12 residues. After removal of 10 bases from V and 4 bases from J, the junction contained 4 bases not matched to a gene. Written as DNA, the CDR3 is TGTGCCACTGACAGGGGAGCAGATACGCAGTATTTT. This gives the protein CATDRGADTQYF.

In DNA, the CDR3 is TGTGCCAGCAGCGTCGATACAGAAGAGAACACTGAAGCTTTCTTT. Translation: CASSVDTEENTEAFF. This chain joins TRBV9 and TRBJ1-1; unclear D gene. CDR1 is SGDLS, CDR2 YYNGEE, per germline. CDR3 length: 15 amino acids. Trimming pared 2 bases from V and 1 base from J, leaving 12 bases between.

The chain joins TRBV19 to TRBJ2-5; 9 nucleotides align to TRBD1. The J segment lost 4 bases and the V segment lost 3 bases, leaving 9 bases of the junction unmatched. The germline CDR1 and CDR2 sequences are LNHDA and SQIVND (reference sequence). CDR3 length: 16 residues. This CDR3 is CASSIPGDREGETQYF. CDR3 DNA: TGTGCCAGTAGTATCCCCGGGGACAGGGAAGGAGAGACCCAGTACTTC. The whole variable domain, remainder taken from reference TRBV19 and TRBJ2-5, is DGGITQSPKYLFRKEGQNVTLSCEQNLNHDAMYWYRQDPGQGLRLIYYSQIVNDFQKGDIAEGYSVSREKKESFPLTVTSAQKNPTAFYLCASSIPGDREGETQYFGPGTRLLVL.

The chain uses TRBV10-3 and TRBJ1-1; D may be TRBD1 (5 bases). Germline V gene data show CDR1 as ENHRY and CDR2 as SYGVKD. This CDR3 is 13 amino acids long. V lost 7 bases and J lost 0, with 9 bases in between. This CDR3 is CAIKGQLNTEAFF. CDR3 nucleotides: TGTGCCATCAAAGGACAACTGAACACTGAAGCTTTCTTT.

This clone was found a few times. The chain uses TRBV2 and TRBJ2-5, with D possibly TRBD2 on 6 matching bases. Germline lookup yields CDR1 SNHLY and CDR2 FYNNEI. V lost 6 bases to trimming and J lost 1 base, with 9 bases between them. The CDR3 runs to 13 residues. The CDR3 spells CASSRDFQETQYF. In nucleotides, the CDR3 is TGTGCCAGCAGCAGGGACTTCCAAGAGACCCAGTACTTC.

This clone occurred once. CDR3 sequence reads: CASSPLGLAGGRETQYF. The CDR3, as DNA: TGTGCCAGCAGCCCCCTGGGACTAGCGGGGGGGCGAGAGACCCAGTACTTC. The V gene is TRBV13, the J gene TRBJ2-5; 16 bases are a match to TRBD2. This CDR3 has 17 residues. V was clipped by 5 bases and J by 4 bases; unmatched bases: 7. In germline, CDR1 is PRHDT, CDR2 FYEKMQ (reference sequence).

The CDR3 DNA follows: TGTGCCAGCAGCTTGAGTCTAGCGGGGGTTTTAGAGACCCAGTACTTC. This gives the protein CASSLSLAGVLETQYF. The rearrangement links TRBV5-5 to TRBJ2-5; 10 bases match TRBD2. V shed 1 base, J shed 4 bases, and the junction held 7 bases outside the gene matches. The CDR3 is 16 amino acids. In germline, CDR1 is SGHKS, CDR2 YYEKEE (reference sequence). Full variable domain (outside the CDR3, taken from reference TRBV5-5 and TRBJ2-5): DAGVTQSPTHLIKTRGQQVTLRCSPISGHKSVSWYQQVLGQGPQFIFQYYEKEERGRGNFPDRFSARQFPNYSSELNVNALLLGDSALYLCASSLSLAGVLETQYFGPGTRLLVL.

This clone was counted a few times. V gene TRBV12-5 combines with J gene TRBJ2-4, with D possibly TRBD2 on 5 matching bases. Germline V lookup: CDR1 LGHNT, CDR2 FRNRAP. V was shortened by 3 bases and J by 7 bases, with 7 bases between the two germline ends. There are 12 residues in the CDR3. The CDR3, as DNA: TGTGCTAGTGGTTTAAGGGAGAACATTCAGTACTTC. Translated: CASGLRENIQYF.

The genes are TRBV5-6 and TRBJ2-7, with 8 nucleotides matching TRBD2. The CDR3 covers 14 residues. Trimming removed 1 base from V and 4 bases from J; junction bases left unmatched: 4. Germline CDR1 is SGHDT and CDR2 is YYEEEE. The CDR3 bases are TGTGCCAGCAGCTTGCGCCGGGAGGGTTACGAGCAGTACTTC. Translated: CASSLRREGYEQYF.

This CDR3 reads CATSDTGMGQPQHF. The CDR3 region has the DNA TGTGCCACCAGTGATACAGGGATGGGACAGCCCCAGCATTTT. V is TRBV24-1 and J is TRBJ1-5, with D possibly being TRBD1 (6 bases). The ends were cut back, 3 bases at V and 7 bases at J, with 12 bases in the middle. The CDR3 spans 14 residues. Germline CDR1 reads KGHDR; CDR2 reads SFDVKD.

This clone was seen only once. The chain combines TRBV30 with TRBJ2-7, with 11 nucleotides matching TRBD2. This CDR3 is built from 14 residues. With 4 bases clipped from V and 4 bases from J, the junction kept 6 bases outside the gene matches. Germline-derived CDR1 and CDR2 are GTSNPN and SVGIG (reference sequence). The CDR3 loop is CAWKGLAADYEQYF. The CDR3 region has the DNA TGTGCCTGGAAGGGACTAGCGGCCGATTACGAGCAGTACTTC.

This rearrangement joins TRBV24-1 to TRBJ2-3; D is perhaps TRBD2 (6 bases). Germline CDR1 and CDR2: KGHDR and SFDVKD. CDR3 length: 14 amino acids. The V end was cut by 4 bases, the J end by 10 bases, with 17 bases between. CDR3 coding DNA: TGTGCCACCAGTGACCCCGGGGAGGAGAGGGCGCAGTATTTT. Protein: CATSDPGEERAQYF.

This rearrangement joins TRBV24-1 to TRBJ1-2; 7 bases agree with TRBD1. This CDR3 comprises 14 residues. Trimming at V came to 1 base and at J to 4 bases, leaving 2 bases not matched to a gene. Germline values: CDR1 KGHDR, CDR2 SFDVKD. CDR3: CATSDLNRGYGYTF. In nucleotides, the CDR3 is TGTGCCACCAGTGATTTAAACAGGGGCTATGGCTACACCTTC.

This sequence joins TRBV4-2 and TRBJ2-7; 12 bases line up with TRBD2. Germline V gene data show CDR1 as LGHNA and CDR2 as YNFKEQ. The CDR3 totals 17 residues. Unmatched junction bases numbered 12, after V lost 3 bases and J lost 6 bases. The CDR3 is CASSQSSSGRAHGEQYF. The CDR3 DNA is TGTGCCAGCAGCCAGTCATCTAGCGGGAGGGCCCATGGCGAGCAGTACTTC.

The rearrangement links TRBV5-1 to TRBJ2-7; the D gene is possibly TRBD2 (5 bases). Germline lookup yields CDR1 SGHRS and CDR2 YFSETQ. CDR3 size: 15 residues. V was shortened by 0 bases and J by 0 bases, with 10 bases between the two germline ends. CDR3 DNA: TGCGCCAGCAGCTTGGGCGGACTCAGCTCCTACGAGCAGTACTTC. Translation: CASSLGGLSSYEQYF. The complete variable domain, with remaining parts taken from reference TRBV5-1 and TRBJ2-7, reads KAGVTQTPRYLIKTRGQQVTLSCSPISGHRSVSWYQQTPGQGLQFLFEYFSETQRNKGNFPGRFSGRQFSNSRSEMNVSTLELGDSALYLCASSLGGLSSYEQYFGPGTRLTVT.

In DNA form, the CDR3 reads TGTGCCAGCAGCGACTCTACCTACGAGCAGTACTTC. It specifies CASSDSTYEQYF. The chain uses TRBV7-9 and TRBJ2-7; D unresolved. Germline CDR1 reads SEHNR; CDR2 reads FQNEAQ (reference sequence). V was clipped by 5 bases and J by 2 bases, with 7 bases between them. This CDR3 is built from 12 residues.

Relative to its sample, this clone is medium-sized (0.01 to 0.1%). CDR3 nucleotides: TGTGCCAGCAGCTTAGTCCGGAGGAACACTGAAGCTTTCTTT. Protein product: CASSLVRRNTEAFF. The chain joins TRBV7-2 to TRBJ1-1, with D hard to call. This CDR3 contains 14 residues. Germline CDR1 SGHTA, CDR2 FQGNSA. Trimming took off 1 base at V and 1 base at J, with 7 bases between the two ends.

This clone was observed a single time. This chain joins TRBV27 and TRBJ1-1; D is possibly TRBD1 (5 bases). The CDR3 is made up of 14 amino acids. Deletions cut 4 bases from V and 11 bases from J, with 20 bases between. Germline V lookup: CDR1 MNHEY, CDR2 SMNVEV (reference sequence). The CDR3 here is CASSSPGDPDGAFF. CDR3 bases: TGTGCCAGCAGTTCCCCGGGGGACCCGGATGGGGCTTTCTTT.

This clone was seen just once. This chain uses TRBV10-3 with TRBJ2-2; a weak D match, TRBD1 (6 bases). Trimming shortened V by 5 bases and J by 0 bases, and 7 bases separated the two germline ends. Germline V CDR1 and CDR2: ENHRY, SYGVKD. This CDR3 is 14 amino acids long. CDR3 region: CAISWTANTGELFF. CDR3 nucleotide sequence: TGTGCCATCAGTTGGACAGCGAACACCGGGGAGCTGTTTTTT.

This clone was seen only a few times. The CDR3 sequence: CASRLDRYEQYF. CDR3 bases: TGCGCCAGCCGCCTGGACAGATACGAGCAGTACTTC. This sequence joins TRBV23-1 and TRBJ2-7; weak D call: TRBD1 (6 bases). TRBV23-1 qualifies as an ORF whose function is uncertain. Trimming took off 8 bases at V and 4 bases at J, with 12 bases between the two ends. The CDR3 consists of 12 residues.

The chain has TRBV29-1 and TRBJ2-1; 7 bases are a match to TRBD1. Germline assignment: CDR1 SQVTM and CDR2 ANQGSEA. The CDR3 extends over 14 amino acids. J was trimmed by 6 bases and V by 3 bases; bases with no gene match: 8. The CDR3 protein is CSVEEGGAVNEQFF. CDR3 nucleotides: TGCAGCGTTGAGGAAGGGGGCGCGGTCAATGAGCAGTTCTTC.